The 6 T cell receptor beta chains presented below share a single source sample, sequenced in a study of blood T cell repertoires in COVID-19. Assay: immunoSEQ multiplex PCR; the TCRdb copy retains only in-frame clones and omits some. This sample has around 70,000 clones, with 80% found just once. Source material: peripheral blood. The receptor set was obtained from a human donor in a cohort sampled during active COVID-19.

The chain combines TRBV30 with TRBJ2-7; no clear D. Trimming took 5 bases from V and 0 from J, leaving 11 bases between them. CDR1 and CDR2 (germline): GTSNPN, SVGIG (reference sequence). The CDR3 has 13 amino acids. This chain's CDR3 is CAWGLVGSYEQYF. The CDR3 nucleotides read TGTGCCTGGGGCCTGGTCGGCTCCTACGAGCAGTACTTC.

The chain employs TRBV7-9 and TRBJ1-5; D is uncertain. The CDR3 has 12 amino acids. V was shortened by 3 bases and J by 3 bases, with 3 bases between the two germline ends. Germline assignment: CDR1 SEHNR and CDR2 FQNEAQ (reference sequence). The CDR3 spells CASSFVNQPQHF. The CDR3 nucleotides read TGTGCCAGCAGCTTCGTCAATCAGCCCCAGCATTTT.

The rearrangement links TRBV27 to TRBJ1-4; tentatively, D is TRBD1 (6 bases). V gave up 8 bases and J gave up 6 bases, with 13 bases separating them. CDR3 length: 13 amino acids. Per the germline V gene, CDR1 is MNHEY and CDR2 is SMNVEV (reference sequence). CDR3 bases: TGTGCCAGCGGACACTCAGGGGATGAAAAACTGTTTTTT. This codes for CASGHSGDEKLFF.

The chain combines TRBV13 with TRBJ2-3; 7 bases map to TRBD1. The germline gives CDR1 PRHDT, CDR2 FYEKMQ (reference sequence). The ends lost 1 base at V and 4 bases at J; junction bases unmatched: 2. This CDR3 has 14 amino acids. CDR3 sequence reads: CASSLEGAADTQYF. The CDR3 DNA follows: TGTGCCAGCAGCTTAGAGGGGGCCGCAGATACGCAGTATTTT.

This clone occurred once. One end of the junction varies from germline; a read error may be responsible. The chain uses TRBV18 and TRBJ2-2; 7 bases agree with TRBD1. Germline CDR1 and CDR2: KGHSH and LQKENI. The CDR3 length is 18 residues. The CDR3 region is CASSPQREQGRGTGELFF. CDR3 sequence (DNA): TGTGCCAGCTCCCCACAACGGGAACAGGGGCGTGGCACCGGGGAGCTGTTTTTT.

The chain links TRBV18 to TRBJ1-5; 8 bases align to TRBD1. Germline V gene data show CDR1 as KGHSH and CDR2 as LQKENI. The V segment lost 4 bases and the J segment 7 bases; nucleotides outside the gene matches: 3. This CDR3 is 13 amino acids long. The CDR3 bases are TGTGCCAGCTCACTCGGACAGGGCCAGCCCCAGCATTTT. This gives the protein CASSLGQGQPQHF.